The source of this T cell receptor (beta chain) is a study of read filtering for tumor transcriptome and immune sequencing. This library used roughly 400 ng RNA and molecular barcoded adaptors spanning alpha/delta and beta/gamma chains. TCRdb redid the calling of the reads with MiXCR, one entry per CDR3 protein. The sample shows about 57,000 distinct CDR3 sequences, around a fifth of them seen only once. The germline CDR1 and CDR2 sequences are MNHNS and SASEGT. The CDR3 is 15 residues long. Between the trimmed V and J ends, which lost 0 bases and 5 bases, there was a span of 11 bases. The chain recombines TRBV6-1 with TRBJ1-5; possibly TRBD1 for D (6 bases). This receptor was identified in a donor at least 40 years old with multiple myeloma. The sequenced sample was a population of CD138-negative cells sorted from bone marrow. The CDR3 DNA follows: TGTGCCAGCAGTGAAGCTGCAGGGGTCGATCAGCCCCAGCATTTT. This translates into CASSEAAGVDQPQHF.